Given below is one T cell receptor (beta chain) in context. Its antigen has not been determined. No qualities accompany the bases; no much larger clone lies one base away. The sample comes from a study of shared clonotypes between healthy human individuals (dated by TCRdb to 2019 to 2021). Regarding the research as a whole: The cohort comprised two women and three men aged 18 to 49 years. Blood TCR repertoires of roughly five healthy adults were deeply sequenced to estimate repertoire size and the extent of clonotype sharing between individuals. Leukapheresis yielded between about 0.9 and 9 billion PBMCs per donor. To increase sequencing depth and limit assay-specific biases, different laboratories used diverse techniques to prepare libraries and sequence TCR repertoires. For each donor, CD4 naive and CD4 memory were each run on three plates, CD8 naive on two plates, and CD8 memory on one plate. General findings and caveats noted by the study authors: Naive subsets generally had larger estimated clonotype richness than memory subsets did. Compared with non-shared clonotypes, the clonotypes found in all four sorted-subset donors had higher generation probabilities. Across a few donors, approximately 5% of naive CD4, 3% to 3.5% of naive CD8, approximately 2.5% of memory CD4, and about 0.4% of memory CD8 clonotypes were shared. Because the study included only a small number of donors, the genetic and exposure-history diversity represented was limited. Even with the large sequencing depth, rarefaction of the sorted-subset datasets indicated that sequencing was incomplete. Pairwise subsampling indicated that sequencing depth was expected to affect the degree of clonotype sharing among donors. Sampling was limited to blood, and TCR repertoires in tissue likely differ from TCR repertoires in blood.

Donors were healthy HIV-negative adults with no recently reported acute infections or vaccinations. All donors were Caucasian adults living in Nashville, Tennessee, USA. The CD8 memory samples were a combination of magnetically selected CD45RO+ cells and CCR7-negative CD45RA+ effector memory (TemRA) cells. After blood collection by leukapheresis, PBMCs were isolated using Ficoll-Histopaque density gradient centrifugation and then cryopreserved in the vapor phase of liquid nitrogen. Purity and quantity of every magnetically sorted T cell population were checked by analytical flow cytometry. From each sorted fraction, genomic DNA was isolated and quantified by UV absorbance on a Nanodrop 2000c. The germline V gene sets CDR1 to SGHRS and CDR2 to YFSETQ. Trimming costs V 0 bases and J 0 bases, and their ends lie 10 bases apart. Measured from the cysteine to the phenylalanine, the CDR3 is 16 residues long. The entry retains the CDR3 DNA only, 48 bases that are in frame from base 1.

TCR CDR3 regions were amplified from genomic DNA by multiplex PCR using the deep immunoSEQ assay. Extracted genomic DNA from each cell subset was spread evenly across all wells of several immunoSEQ 96-well plates, with each plate serving as a replicate. For sorted subsets, each replicate PCR was loaded with 200 ng genomic DNA, equivalent to about 30,000 T cell genomes. The purified libraries were quantified using a Qubit 3.0 fluorometer, sized with a Bioanalyzer 2100, and then quantified again using the KAPA Library Quantification kit. Every immunoSEQ 96-well plate was sequenced on a dedicated single-read 150-cycle Illumina NextSeq 550 flow cell. Concerning the study's data processing: Because only junctional sequences without quality scores were contained in the immunoSEQ output, filtering matching that applied to full-length reads could not be performed. Sequences were annotated with PyIR, a Python wrapper for IgBLAST v1.9, and V/J genes and CDR3 were assigned using IMGT germline references. Any read was removed if the V/J assignment was weak (E-value above 1e-6), the CDR3 was missing, or the read contained stop codons, out-of-frame junctions, or ambiguous translated residues. V3J clonotypes were defined by identical inferred V gene, J gene, and CDR3 amino acid sequence. The percentage overlap between two repertoires was calculated by dividing the number of shared unique clonotypes by the size of the smaller repertoire. Richness of each repertoire was evaluated using RTK rarefaction, the Chao1 estimator, and Recon v2.1 estimates of unobserved clonotypes. OLGA was used to compute generation probabilities for all TCRbeta clonotypes that the gDNA method yielded from a handful of donors. In TCRdb, the immuneACCESS table is reduced to in-frame sequences with V and J assigned. These tables do not hold every clone; where another copy was compared, an unresolved V gene accounts for under half, and the others remain unexplained. V, J and clone size reflect that table, while D and trimming were determined from the DNA. The sample contains approximately 350,000 clones, roughly 96% of them found a single time. 0.32% of the sample rests with the top ten.

The receptor was isolated from a man younger than 45 in good health. Sequenced: memory CD8+ T cells sorted from blood. The cell subset or site label for this specimen denotes: CD45RO+ cells pooled with CCR7-negative TemRA cells. Recombination connected TRBV5-1 to TRBJ1-3; a confident D gene designation cannot be given. The DNA sequence follows: TGCGCCAGCAGCTTGGACACGGAAATCTCTGGAAACACCATATATTTT. Translated, this gives CASSLDTEISGNTIYF.